This T cell receptor beta chain is from a study of blood T cell repertoires in COVID-19. Study-level background: Samples came from the United States, Italy and Spain, spanning acute and convalescent COVID-19. In each case, the material was cDNA or gDNA derived from T cells, B-cell-depleted T cells, or PBMCs.

Under the authors' procedure: It was from reference gene primer amplification that nucleated cell counts were estimated. Some clones are missing from TCRdb's copy, which holds only in-frame ones; the method was immunoSEQ multiplex PCR. The DNA gave D and trimming, while V, J and clone size come from that table. The sample holds approximately 470,000 clones, about 90% seen once. The germline gives CDR1 SGHTA, CDR2 FQGNSA. This CDR3 has 14 amino acids. V dropped 3 bases and J dropped 6; count of bases not matched to a gene: 4. Participants were aged 18 to 89 years, lived in around 22 US areas, and enrolled virtually.

The specimen sequenced was PBMCs or T cells enriched from blood (not recorded which). The clonotype originates from a woman between 18 and 29 years old who had recovered from COVID-19. The V gene is TRBV7-2, the J gene TRBJ2-7, with 11 bases identical to TRBD1. The CDR3 nucleotides are TGTGCCAGCAGCTTGCTGGGACAGGGGGTCGAGCAGTACTTC. Protein sequence: CASSLLGQGVEQYF.